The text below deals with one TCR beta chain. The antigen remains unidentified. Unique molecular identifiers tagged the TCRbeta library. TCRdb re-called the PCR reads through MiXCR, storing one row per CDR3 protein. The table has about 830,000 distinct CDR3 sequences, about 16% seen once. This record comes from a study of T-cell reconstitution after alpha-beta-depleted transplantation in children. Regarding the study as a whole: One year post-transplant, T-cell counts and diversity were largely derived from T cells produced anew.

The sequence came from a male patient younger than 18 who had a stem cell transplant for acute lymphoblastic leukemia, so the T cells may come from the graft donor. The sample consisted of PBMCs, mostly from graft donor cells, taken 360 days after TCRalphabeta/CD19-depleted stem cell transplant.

The DNA for the CDR3 is TGTGCCAGCAGCGTAGCGGGAGATCCATACAATGAGCAGTTCTTC. It codes for CASSVAGDPYNEQFF. The chain is built from TRBV27 and TRBJ2-1; TRBD2 matches at 9 bases. V was pared by 6 bases and J by 4 bases, with 7 bases of the junction left unmatched. Per the germline V gene, CDR1 is MNHEY and CDR2 is SMNVEV (reference sequence). The CDR3 is made up of 15 amino acids.